This TCR beta chain was sequenced during a study of regulatory T cells in long-lasting Graves disease. Study findings and constraints: There was favoring of TRBV28, TRBJ1-2 and TRBJ2-5 in persistent disease. Lower TCR diversity was seen in persistent Graves' patients than in newly diagnosed ones. Analyses excluded thyroid tissue, covering peripheral blood alone. Persistent patients shared more public clonotypes (approximately 2,900) than new patients (nearly 1,000).

As to this clonotype: Its antigen is not identified.

Germline values: CDR1 MNHEY, CDR2 SMNVEV (reference sequence). The CDR3 spans 14 residues. V was trimmed by 5 bases and J by 4 bases, leaving 14 bases between them. Assembly of TCR beta libraries relied on iRepertoire HTBI primers together with Arm-PCR of CDR3 regions. TCRdb reprocessed the multiplex PCR reads with MiXCR, giving one entry per CDR3 protein. The sample comprises roughly 450,000 distinct CDR3 sequences, around 21% of which are singletons, and about 7.8% rests with the top ten. The time point denotes: persistent/refractory GD, antithyroid drugs over 5 years with positive TRAb. PBMC-derived RNA was used for the TCR library.

The gene calls are TRBV27 and TRBJ1-2; D is unclear. The material sequenced was peripheral blood mononuclear cells (PBMCs), taken when the disease was refractory, from a patient treated with antithyroid drugs. The receptor was derived from a female donor with Graves disease. The chain's CDR3 is CASSPTAAIYGYTF. CDR3 in DNA: TGTGCCAGCAGTCCCACAGCCGCTATCTATGGCTACACCTTC.